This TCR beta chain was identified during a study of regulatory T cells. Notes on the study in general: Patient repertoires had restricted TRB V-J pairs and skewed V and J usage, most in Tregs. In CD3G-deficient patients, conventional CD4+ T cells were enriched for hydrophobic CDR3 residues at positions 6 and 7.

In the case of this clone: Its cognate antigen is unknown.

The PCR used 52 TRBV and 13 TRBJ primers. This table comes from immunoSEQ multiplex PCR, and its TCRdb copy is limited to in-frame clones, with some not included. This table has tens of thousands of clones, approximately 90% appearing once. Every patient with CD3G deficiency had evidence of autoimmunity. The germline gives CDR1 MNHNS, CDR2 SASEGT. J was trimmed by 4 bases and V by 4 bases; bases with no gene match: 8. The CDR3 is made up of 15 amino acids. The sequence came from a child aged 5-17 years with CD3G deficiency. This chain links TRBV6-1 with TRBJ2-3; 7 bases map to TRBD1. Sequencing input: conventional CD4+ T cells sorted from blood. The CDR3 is CASSGWGQNSDTQYF. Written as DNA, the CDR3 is TGTGCCAGCAGTGGCTGGGGACAGAACTCAGATACGCAGTATTTT.